The T cell receptor (beta chain) under discussion was sequenced for a study of T cells in Graves' hyperthyroidism and ophthalmopathy. CDR1 is DFQATT, CDR2 SNEGSKA, per germline (reference sequence). This CDR3 comprises 15 residues. V shed 0 bases and J 2 bases; nucleotides not matched to a gene: 5. This clonotype was seen ten or more times. Amplification targeted TCR beta CDR3 regions from RNA transcripts. First-round RT-PCR with HTBI primers amplified the TCR CDR3 region. A single record per CDR3 protein comes from TCRdb applying MiXCR to the multiplex PCR reads. The sample has roughly 180,000 distinct CDR3 sequences, over 7.5% seen once.

The TCR sequence derives from a woman aged 18-29 years with Graves' hyperthyroidism that later progressed to Graves' ophthalmopathy. Sequenced material: blood. V gene TRBV20-1 combines with J gene TRBJ2-3, with 7 bases fitting TRBD2. The CDR3 sequence: CSARDPSGNTDTQYF. CDR3 bases: TGCAGTGCTAGAGATCCTAGCGGAAACACAGATACGCAGTATTTT.